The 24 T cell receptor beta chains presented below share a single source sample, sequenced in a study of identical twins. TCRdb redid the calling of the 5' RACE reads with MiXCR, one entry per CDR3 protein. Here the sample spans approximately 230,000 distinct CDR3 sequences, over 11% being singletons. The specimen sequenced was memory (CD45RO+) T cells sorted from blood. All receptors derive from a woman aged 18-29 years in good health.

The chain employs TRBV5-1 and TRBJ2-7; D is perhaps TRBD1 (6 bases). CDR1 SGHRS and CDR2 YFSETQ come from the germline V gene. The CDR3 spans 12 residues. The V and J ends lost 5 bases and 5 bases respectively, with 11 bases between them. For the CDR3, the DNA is TGCGCCAGCAGTCGGGACACCGACGAGCAGTACTTC. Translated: CASSRDTDEQYF.

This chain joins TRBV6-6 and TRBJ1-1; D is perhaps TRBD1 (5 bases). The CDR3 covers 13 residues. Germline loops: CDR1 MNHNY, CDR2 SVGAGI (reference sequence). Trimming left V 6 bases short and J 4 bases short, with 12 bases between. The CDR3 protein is CASRLVDSTEAFF. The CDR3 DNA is TGTGCCAGCAGACTGGTTGACAGCACTGAAGCTTTCTTT.

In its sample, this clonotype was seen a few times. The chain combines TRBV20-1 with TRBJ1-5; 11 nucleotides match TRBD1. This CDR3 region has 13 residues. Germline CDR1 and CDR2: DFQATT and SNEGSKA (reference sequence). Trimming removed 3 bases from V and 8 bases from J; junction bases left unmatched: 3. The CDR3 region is CSARKGQGEPQHF. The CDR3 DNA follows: TGCAGTGCTAGGAAGGGACAGGGGGAGCCCCAGCATTTT.

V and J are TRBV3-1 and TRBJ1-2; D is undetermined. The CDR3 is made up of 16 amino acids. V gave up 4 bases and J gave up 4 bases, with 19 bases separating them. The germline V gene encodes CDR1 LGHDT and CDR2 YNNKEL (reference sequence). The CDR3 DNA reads TGTGCCAGCAGCCGCTCTTTTGGGGAGGGAGCCTATGGCTACACCTTC. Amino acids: CASSRSFGEGAYGYTF.

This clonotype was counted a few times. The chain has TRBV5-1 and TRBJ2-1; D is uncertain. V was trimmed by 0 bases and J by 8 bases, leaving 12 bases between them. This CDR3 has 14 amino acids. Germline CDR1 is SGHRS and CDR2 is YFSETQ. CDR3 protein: CASSLGLVQDEQFF. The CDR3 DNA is TGCGCCAGCAGCTTGGGGCTAGTCCAGGATGAGCAGTTCTTC. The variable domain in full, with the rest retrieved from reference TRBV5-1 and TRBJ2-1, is KAGVTQTPRYLIKTRGQQVTLSCSPISGHRSVSWYQQTPGQGLQFLFEYFSETQRNKGNFPGRFSGRQFSNSRSEMNVSTLELGDSALYLCASSLGLVQDEQFFGPGTRLTVL.

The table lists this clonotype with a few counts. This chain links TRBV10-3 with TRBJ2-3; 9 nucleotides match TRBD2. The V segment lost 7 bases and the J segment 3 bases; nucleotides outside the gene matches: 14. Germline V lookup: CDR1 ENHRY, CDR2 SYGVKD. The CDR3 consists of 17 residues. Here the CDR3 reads CAIKGDGASGVTDTQYF. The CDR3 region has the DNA TGTGCCATCAAGGGGGACGGAGCTAGCGGGGTAACAGATACGCAGTATTTT.

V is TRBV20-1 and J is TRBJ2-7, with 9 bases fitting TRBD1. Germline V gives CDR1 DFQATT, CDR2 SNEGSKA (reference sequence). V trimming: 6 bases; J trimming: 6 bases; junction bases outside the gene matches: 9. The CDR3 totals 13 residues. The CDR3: CSALGQGRSEQYF. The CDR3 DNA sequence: TGCAGTGCCTTGGGACAGGGAAGAAGCGAGCAGTACTTC.

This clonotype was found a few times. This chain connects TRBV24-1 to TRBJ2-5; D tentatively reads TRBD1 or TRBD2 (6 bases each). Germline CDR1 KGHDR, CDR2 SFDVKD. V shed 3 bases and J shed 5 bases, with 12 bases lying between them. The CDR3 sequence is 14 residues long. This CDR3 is CATSDGGRGETQYF. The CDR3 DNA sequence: TGTGCCACCAGTGATGGGGGGCGCGGGGAGACCCAGTACTTC.

This chain's CDR3 is CASSPRGATYNEQFF. In nucleotides, the CDR3 is TGTGCCAGCAGCCCACGGGGGGCAACCTACAATGAGCAGTTCTTC. The V gene is TRBV7-3, the J gene TRBJ2-1; a weak D match, TRBD2 (7 bases). Germline values: CDR1 SGHTA, CDR2 FQGTGA. The germline V and J ends were trimmed by 5 bases and 2 bases, with 13 bases remaining between them. The CDR3 covers 15 residues.

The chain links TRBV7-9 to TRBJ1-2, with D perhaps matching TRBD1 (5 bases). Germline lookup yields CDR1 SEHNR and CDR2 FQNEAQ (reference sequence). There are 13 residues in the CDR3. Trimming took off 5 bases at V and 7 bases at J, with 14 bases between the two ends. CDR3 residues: CASSLNGGVGYTF. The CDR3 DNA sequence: TGTGCCAGCAGCCTGAATGGGGGAGTTGGCTACACCTTC.

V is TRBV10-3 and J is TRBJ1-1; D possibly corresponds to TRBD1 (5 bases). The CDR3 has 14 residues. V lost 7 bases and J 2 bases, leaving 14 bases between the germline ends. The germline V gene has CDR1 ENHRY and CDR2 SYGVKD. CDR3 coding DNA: TGTGCCATCAAAGATCAGGGCGTTAACACTGAAGCTTTCTTT. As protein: CAIKDQGVNTEAFF.

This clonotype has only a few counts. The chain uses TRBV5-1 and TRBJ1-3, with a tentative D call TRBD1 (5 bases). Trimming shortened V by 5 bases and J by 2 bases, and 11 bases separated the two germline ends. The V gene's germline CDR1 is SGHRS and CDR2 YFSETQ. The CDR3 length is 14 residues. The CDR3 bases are TGCGCCAGCAGTGATTGGGGACCTGGAAACACCATATATTTT. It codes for CASSDWGPGNTIYF. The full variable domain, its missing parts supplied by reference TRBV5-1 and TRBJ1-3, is KAGVTQTPRYLIKTRGQQVTLSCSPISGHRSVSWYQQTPGQGLQFLFEYFSETQRNKGNFPGRFSGRQFSNSRSEMNVSTLELGDSALYLCASSDWGPGNTIYFGEGSWLTVV.

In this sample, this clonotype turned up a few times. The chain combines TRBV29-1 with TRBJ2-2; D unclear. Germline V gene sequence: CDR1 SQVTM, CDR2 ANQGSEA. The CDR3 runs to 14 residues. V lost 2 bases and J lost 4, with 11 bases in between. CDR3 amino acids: CSVEYSSFTGELFF. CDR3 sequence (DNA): TGCAGCGTTGAATACAGCTCCTTCACCGGGGAGCTGTTTTTT.

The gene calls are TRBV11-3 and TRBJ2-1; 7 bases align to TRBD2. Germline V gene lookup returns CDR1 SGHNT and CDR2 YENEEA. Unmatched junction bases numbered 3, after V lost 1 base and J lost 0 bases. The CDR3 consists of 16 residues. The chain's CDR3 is CASSLGGGDSYNEQFF. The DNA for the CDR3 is TGTGCCAGCAGCTTAGGTGGGGGGGACTCCTACAATGAGCAGTTCTTC.

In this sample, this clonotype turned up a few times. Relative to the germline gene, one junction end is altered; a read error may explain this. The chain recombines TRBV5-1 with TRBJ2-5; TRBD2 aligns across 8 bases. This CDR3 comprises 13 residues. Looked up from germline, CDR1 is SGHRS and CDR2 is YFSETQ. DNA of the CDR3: TGCGCCAGCAGCTGGACGGGGGGGTTTTCCCAGAACTTC. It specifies CASSWTGGFSQNF.

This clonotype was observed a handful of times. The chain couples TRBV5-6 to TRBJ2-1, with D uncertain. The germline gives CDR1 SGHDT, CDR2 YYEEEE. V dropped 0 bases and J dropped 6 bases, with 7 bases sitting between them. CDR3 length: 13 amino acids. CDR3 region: CASSLAGSNEQFF. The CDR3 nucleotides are TGTGCCAGCAGCTTGGCTGGGTCCAATGAGCAGTTCTTC.

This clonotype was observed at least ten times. The DNA for the CDR3 is TGCAGTGCTTCCGACAGGAACACTGAAGCTTTCTTT. Translation: CSASDRNTEAFF. The chain couples TRBV20-1 to TRBJ1-1, with TRBD1 as a possible D gene (5 bases). Per the germline V gene, CDR1 is DFQATT and CDR2 is SNEGSKA (reference sequence). The CDR3 is 12 amino acids. Trimming cost V 5 bases and J 1 base, with 8 bases left between them.

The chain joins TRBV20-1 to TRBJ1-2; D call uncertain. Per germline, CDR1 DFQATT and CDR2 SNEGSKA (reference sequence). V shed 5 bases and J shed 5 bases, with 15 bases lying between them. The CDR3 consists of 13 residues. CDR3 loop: CSAPSTSRYGYTF. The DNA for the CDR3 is TGCAGTGCTCCCTCGACATCTCGGTATGGCTACACCTTC.

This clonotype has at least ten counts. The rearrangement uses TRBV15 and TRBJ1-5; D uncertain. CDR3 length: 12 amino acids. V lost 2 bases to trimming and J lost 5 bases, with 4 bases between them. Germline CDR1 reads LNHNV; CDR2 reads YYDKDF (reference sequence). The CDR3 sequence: CATSRPDQPQHF. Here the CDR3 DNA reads TGTGCCACCAGCAGACCCGATCAGCCCCAGCATTTT. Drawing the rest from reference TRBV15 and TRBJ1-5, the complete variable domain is DAMVIQNPRYQVTQFGKPVTLSCSQTLNHNVMYWYQQKSSQAPKLLFHYYDKDFNNEADTPDNFQSRRPNTSFCFLDIRSPGLGDTAMYLCATSRPDQPQHFGDGTRLSIL.

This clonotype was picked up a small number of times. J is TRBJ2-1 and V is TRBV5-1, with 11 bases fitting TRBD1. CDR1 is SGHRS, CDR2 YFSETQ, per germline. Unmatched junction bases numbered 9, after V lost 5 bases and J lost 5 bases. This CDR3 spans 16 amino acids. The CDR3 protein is CASSLYSGQGDNEQFF. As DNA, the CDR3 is TGCGCCAGCAGTTTATATTCGGGACAGGGGGACAATGAGCAGTTCTTC.

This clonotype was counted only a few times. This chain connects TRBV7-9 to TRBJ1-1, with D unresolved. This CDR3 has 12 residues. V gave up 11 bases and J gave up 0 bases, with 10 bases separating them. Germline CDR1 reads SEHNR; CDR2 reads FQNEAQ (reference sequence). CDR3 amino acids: CAGGSMNTEAFF. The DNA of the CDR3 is TGTGCCGGAGGTTCTATGAACACTGAAGCTTTCTTT.

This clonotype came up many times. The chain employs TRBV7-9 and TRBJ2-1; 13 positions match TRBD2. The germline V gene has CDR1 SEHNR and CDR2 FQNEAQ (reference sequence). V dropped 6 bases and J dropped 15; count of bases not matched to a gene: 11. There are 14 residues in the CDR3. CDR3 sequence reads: CASSSGTSGAPAFF. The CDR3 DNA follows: TGTGCCAGCAGTTCCGGGACTAGCGGGGCCCCGGCGTTCTTC.

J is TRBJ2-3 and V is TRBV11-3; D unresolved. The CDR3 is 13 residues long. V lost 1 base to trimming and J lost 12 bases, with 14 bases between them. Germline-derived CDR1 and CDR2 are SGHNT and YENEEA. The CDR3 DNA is TGTGCCAGCAGCTTAGGGTTTCCCCGGTCCCAGTATTTT. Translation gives CASSLGFPRSQYF.

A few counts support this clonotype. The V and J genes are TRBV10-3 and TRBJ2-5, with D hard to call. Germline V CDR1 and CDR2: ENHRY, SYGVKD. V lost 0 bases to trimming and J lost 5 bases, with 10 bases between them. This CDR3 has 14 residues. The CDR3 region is CAISESTPAETQYF. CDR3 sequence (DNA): TGTGCCATCAGTGAGTCTACCCCAGCGGAGACCCAGTACTTC.